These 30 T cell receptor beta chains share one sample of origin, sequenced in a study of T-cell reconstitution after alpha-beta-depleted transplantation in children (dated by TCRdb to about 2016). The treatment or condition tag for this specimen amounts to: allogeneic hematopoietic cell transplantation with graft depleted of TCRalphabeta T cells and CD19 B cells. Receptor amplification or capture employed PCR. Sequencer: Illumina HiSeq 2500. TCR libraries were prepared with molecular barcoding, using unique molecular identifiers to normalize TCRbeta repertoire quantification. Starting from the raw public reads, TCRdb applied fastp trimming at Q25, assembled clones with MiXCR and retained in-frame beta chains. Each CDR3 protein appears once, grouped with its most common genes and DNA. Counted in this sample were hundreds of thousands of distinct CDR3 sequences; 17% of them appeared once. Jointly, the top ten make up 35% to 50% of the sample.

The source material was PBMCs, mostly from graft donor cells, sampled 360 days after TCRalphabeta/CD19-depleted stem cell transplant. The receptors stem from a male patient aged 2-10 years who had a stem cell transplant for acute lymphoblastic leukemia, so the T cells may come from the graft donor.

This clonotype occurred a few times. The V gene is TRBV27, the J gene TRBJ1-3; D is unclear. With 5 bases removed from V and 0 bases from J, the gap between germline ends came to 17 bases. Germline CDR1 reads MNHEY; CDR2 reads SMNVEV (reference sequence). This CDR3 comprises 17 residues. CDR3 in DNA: TGTGCCAGCAGTCCGAAGGGCAGCCGCTCCTCTGGAAACACCATATATTTT. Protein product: CASSPKGSRSSGNTIYF.

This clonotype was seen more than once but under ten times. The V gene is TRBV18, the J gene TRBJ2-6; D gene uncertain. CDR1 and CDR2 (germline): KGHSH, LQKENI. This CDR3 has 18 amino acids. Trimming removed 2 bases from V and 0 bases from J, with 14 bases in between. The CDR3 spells CASSPTAPGASGANVLTF. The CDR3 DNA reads TGTGCCAGCTCACCAACAGCCCCAGGAGCCTCTGGGGCCAACGTCCTGACTTTC.

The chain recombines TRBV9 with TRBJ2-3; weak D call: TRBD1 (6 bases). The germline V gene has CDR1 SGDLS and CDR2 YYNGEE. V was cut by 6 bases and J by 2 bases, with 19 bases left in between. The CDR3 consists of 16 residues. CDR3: CASNALDRPDTDTQYF. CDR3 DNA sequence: TGTGCCAGCAACGCTTTGGACAGACCTGACACAGATACGCAGTATTTT. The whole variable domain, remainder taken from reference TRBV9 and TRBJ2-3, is DSGVTQTPKHLITATGQRVTLRCSPRSGDLSVYWYQQSLDQGLQFLIQYYNGEERAKGNILERFSAQQFPDLHSELNLSSLELGDSALYFCASNALDRPDTDTQYFGPGTRLTVL.

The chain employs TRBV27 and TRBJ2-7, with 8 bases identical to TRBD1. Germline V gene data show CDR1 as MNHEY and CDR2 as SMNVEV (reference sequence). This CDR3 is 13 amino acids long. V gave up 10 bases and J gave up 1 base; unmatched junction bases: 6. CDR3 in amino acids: CATGTGRSYEQYF. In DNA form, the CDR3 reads TGTGCCACCGGGACAGGCCGATCCTACGAGCAGTACTTC.

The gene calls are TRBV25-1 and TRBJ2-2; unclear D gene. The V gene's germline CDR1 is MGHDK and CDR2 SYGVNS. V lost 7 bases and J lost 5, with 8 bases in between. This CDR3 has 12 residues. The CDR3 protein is CASTFGTGELFF. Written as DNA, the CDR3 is TGTGCCAGCACTTTTGGAACCGGGGAGCTGTTTTTT.

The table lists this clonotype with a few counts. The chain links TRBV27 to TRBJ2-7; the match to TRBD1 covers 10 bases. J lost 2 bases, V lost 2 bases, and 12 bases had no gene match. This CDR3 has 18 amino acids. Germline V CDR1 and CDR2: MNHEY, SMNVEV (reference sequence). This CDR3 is CASSLLVVGTGATYEQYF. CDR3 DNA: TGTGCCAGCAGTTTACTTGTAGTAGGGACAGGGGCAACCTACGAGCAGTACTTC.

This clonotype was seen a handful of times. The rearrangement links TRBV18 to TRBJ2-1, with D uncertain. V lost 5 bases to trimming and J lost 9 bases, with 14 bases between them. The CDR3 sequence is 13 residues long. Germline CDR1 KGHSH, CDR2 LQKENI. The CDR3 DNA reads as TGTGCCAGCTCATCCATCGAAAGGAGTGAGCAGTTCTTC. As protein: CASSSIERSEQFF.

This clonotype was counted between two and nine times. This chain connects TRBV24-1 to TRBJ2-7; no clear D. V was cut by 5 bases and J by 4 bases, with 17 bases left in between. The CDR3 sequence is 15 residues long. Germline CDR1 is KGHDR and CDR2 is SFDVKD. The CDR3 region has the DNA TGTGCCACCAGTGGTGGAGAAAGGAGTCGTTACGAGCAGTACTTC. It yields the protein CATSGGERSRYEQYF.

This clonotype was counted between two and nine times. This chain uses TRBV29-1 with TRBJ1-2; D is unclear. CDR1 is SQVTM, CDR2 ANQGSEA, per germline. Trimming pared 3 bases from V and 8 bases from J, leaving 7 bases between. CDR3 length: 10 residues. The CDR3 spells CSVDREGYTF. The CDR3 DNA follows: TGCAGCGTTGATAGGGAGGGCTACACCTTC.

CDR3 loop: CASSQSPRRGGRGYGYTF. DNA of the CDR3: TGTGCCAGCAGCCAATCTCCGCGACGCGGGGGTAGGGGCTATGGCTACACCTTC. J is TRBJ1-2 and V is TRBV3-1, with D perhaps TRBD1 (5 bases). Germline V gene data show CDR1 as LGHDT and CDR2 as YNNKEL (reference sequence). Trimming shortened V by 2 bases and J by 4 bases, and 23 bases separated the two germline ends. The CDR3 contains 18 residues.

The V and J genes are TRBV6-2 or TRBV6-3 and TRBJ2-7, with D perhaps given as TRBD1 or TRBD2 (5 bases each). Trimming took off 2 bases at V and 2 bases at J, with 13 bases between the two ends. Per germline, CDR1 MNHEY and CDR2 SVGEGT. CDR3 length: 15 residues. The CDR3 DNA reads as TGTGCCAGCAGTTACGGGGCTAGCAACCCCTACGAGCAGTACTTC. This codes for CASSYGASNPYEQYF.

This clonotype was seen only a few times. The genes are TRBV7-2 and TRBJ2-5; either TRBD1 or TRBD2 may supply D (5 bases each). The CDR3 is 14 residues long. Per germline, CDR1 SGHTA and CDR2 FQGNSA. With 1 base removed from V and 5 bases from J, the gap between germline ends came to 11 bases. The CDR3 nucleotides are TGTGCCAGCAGCTTAGTGAGGGGCTCGGAGACCCAGTACTTC. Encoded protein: CASSLVRGSETQYF.

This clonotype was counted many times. CDR3 sequence reads: CATSGMTGTEAFF. In DNA form, the CDR3 reads TGTGCCACCAGCGGGATGACGGGGACTGAAGCTTTCTTT. The V gene is TRBV15, the J gene TRBJ1-1; D ambiguous. Trimming left V 5 bases short and J 5 bases short, with 12 bases between. Looked up from germline, CDR1 is LNHNV and CDR2 is YYDKDF (reference sequence). This CDR3 spans 13 amino acids.

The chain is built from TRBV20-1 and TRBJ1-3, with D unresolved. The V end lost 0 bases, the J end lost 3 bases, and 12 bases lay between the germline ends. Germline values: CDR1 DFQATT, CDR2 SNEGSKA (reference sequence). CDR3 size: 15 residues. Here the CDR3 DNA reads TGCAGTGCTAGAGAATCTCCAGAGGATGGAAACACCATATATTTT. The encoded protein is CSARESPEDGNTIYF.

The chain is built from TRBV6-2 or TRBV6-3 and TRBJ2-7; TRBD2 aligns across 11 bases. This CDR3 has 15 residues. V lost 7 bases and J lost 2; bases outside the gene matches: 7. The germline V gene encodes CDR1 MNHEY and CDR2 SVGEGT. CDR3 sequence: CASTARGLAAYEQYF. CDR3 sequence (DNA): TGTGCCAGCACCGCACGGGGACTAGCGGCCTACGAGCAGTACTTC.

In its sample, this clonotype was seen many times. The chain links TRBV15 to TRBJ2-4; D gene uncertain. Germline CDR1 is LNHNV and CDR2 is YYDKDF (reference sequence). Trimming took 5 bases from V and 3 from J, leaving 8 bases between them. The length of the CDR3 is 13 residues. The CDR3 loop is CATSGWDKNIQYF. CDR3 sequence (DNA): TGTGCCACCAGCGGATGGGACAAAAACATTCAGTACTTC.

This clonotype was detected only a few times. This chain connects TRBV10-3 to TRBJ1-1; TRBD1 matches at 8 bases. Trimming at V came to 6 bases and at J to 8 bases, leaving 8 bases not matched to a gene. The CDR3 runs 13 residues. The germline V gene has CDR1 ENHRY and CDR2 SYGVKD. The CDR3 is CAIRDRGLGEAFF. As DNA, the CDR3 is TGTGCCATCAGAGACAGGGGCCTTGGGGAAGCTTTCTTT.

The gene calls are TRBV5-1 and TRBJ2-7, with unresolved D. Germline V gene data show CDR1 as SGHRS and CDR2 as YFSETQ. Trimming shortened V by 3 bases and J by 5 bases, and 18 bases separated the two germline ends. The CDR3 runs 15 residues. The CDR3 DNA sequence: TGCGCCAGCAGCTCCGGAGTTCAACCTGTCAACGAGCAGTACTTC. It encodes CASSSGVQPVNEQYF.

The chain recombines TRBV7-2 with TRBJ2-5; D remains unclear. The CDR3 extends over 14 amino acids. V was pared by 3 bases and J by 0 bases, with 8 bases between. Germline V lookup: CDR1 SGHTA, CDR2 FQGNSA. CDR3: CASSFTRDQETQYF. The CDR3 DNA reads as TGTGCCAGCAGCTTTACACGGGACCAAGAGACCCAGTACTTC.

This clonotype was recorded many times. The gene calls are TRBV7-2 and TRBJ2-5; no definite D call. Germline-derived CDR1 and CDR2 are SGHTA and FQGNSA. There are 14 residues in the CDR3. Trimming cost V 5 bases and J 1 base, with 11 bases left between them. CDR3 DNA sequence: TGTGCCAGCAGCCCACCCTGGATCCAAGAGACCCAGTACTTC. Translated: CASSPPWIQETQYF.

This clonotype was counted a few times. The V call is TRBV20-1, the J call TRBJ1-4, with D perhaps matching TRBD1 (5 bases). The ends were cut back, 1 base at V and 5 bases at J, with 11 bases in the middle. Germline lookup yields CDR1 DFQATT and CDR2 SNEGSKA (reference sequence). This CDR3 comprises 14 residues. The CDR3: CSARVPWDNEKLFF. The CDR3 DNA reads TGCAGTGCTAGAGTGCCCTGGGACAATGAAAAACTGTTTTTT.

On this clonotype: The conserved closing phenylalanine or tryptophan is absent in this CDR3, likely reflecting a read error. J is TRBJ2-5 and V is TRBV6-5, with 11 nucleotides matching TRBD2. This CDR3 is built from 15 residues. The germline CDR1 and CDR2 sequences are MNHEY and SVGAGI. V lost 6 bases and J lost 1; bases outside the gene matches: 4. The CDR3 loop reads CASRSTSGGQETQYY. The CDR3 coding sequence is TGTGCCAGCAGGTCTACTAGCGGGGGCCAAGAGACCCAGTACTAC.

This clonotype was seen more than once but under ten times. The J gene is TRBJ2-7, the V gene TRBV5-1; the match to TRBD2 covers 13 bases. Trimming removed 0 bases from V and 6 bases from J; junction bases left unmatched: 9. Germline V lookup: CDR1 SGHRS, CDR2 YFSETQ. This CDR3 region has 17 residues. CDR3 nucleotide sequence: TGCGCCAGCAGCTTGGCCGGGACTAGCGGGGCCCTCGGCGAGCAGTACTTC. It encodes CASSLAGTSGALGEQYF.

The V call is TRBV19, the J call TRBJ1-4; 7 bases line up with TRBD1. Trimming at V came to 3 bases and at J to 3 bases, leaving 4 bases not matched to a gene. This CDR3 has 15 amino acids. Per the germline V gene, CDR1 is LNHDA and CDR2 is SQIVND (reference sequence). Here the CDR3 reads CASSIEGTANEKLFF. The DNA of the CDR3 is TGTGCCAGTAGTATCGAGGGGACAGCTAATGAAAAACTGTTTTTT.

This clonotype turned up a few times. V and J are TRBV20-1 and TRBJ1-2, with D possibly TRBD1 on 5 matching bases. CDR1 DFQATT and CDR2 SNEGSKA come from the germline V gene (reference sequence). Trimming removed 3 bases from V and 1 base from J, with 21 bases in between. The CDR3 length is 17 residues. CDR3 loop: CSASEAGNDAFNYGYTF. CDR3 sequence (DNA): TGCAGTGCTAGTGAGGCAGGGAATGACGCCTTTAACTATGGCTACACCTTC.

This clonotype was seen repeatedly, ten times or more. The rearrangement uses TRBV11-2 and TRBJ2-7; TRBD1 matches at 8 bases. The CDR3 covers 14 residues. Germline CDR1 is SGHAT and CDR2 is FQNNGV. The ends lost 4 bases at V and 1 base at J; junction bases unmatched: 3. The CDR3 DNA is TGTGCCAGCAGCTGGGGACAGGAGTCCTACGAGCAGTACTTC. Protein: CASSWGQESYEQYF.

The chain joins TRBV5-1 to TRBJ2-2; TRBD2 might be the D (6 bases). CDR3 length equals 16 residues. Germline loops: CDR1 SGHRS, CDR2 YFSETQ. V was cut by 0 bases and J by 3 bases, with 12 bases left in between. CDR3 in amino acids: CASSLVPGVDTGELFF. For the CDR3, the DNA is TGCGCCAGCAGCTTGGTCCCGGGGGTTGACACCGGGGAGCTGTTTTTT.

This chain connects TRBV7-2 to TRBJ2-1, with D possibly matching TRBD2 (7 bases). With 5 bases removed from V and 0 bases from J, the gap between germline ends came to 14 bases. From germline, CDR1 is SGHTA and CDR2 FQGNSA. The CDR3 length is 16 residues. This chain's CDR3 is CASSPPGGLSYNEQFF. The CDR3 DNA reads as TGTGCCAGCAGCCCGCCCGGGGGGCTCTCCTACAATGAGCAGTTCTTC.

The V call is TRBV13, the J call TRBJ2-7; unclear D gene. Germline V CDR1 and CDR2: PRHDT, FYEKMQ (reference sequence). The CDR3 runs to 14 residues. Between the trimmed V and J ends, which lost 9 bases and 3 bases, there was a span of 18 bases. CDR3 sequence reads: CARGYGPNNYEQYF. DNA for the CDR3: TGTGCCAGGGGCTACGGGCCTAATAACTACGAGCAGTACTTC.

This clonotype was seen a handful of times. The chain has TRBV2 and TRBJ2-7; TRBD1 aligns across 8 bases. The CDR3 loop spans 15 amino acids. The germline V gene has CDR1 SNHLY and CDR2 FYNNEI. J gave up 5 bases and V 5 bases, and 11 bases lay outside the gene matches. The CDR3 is CASSFSGGFINEQYF. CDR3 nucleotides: TGTGCCAGCAGTTTCTCAGGGGGCTTCATCAACGAGCAGTACTTC.